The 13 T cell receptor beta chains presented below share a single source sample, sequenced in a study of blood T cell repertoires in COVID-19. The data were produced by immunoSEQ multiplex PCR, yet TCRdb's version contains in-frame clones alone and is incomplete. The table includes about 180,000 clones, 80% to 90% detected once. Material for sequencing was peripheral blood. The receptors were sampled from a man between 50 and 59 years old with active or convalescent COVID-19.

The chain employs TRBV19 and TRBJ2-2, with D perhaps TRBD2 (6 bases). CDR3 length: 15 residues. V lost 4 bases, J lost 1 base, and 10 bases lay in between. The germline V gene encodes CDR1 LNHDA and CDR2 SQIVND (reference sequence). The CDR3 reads CASSTGLKNTGELFF. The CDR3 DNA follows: TGTGCCAGTAGTACGGGACTCAAGAACACCGGGGAGCTGTTTTTT.

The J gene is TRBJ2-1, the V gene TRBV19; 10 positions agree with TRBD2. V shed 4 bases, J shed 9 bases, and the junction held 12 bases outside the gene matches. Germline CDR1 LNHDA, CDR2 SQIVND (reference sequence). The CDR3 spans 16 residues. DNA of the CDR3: TGTGCCAGTAGTAAAGTTCAGGCTAGCGGGAGAAGTGAGCAGTTCTTC. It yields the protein CASSKVQASGRSEQFF.

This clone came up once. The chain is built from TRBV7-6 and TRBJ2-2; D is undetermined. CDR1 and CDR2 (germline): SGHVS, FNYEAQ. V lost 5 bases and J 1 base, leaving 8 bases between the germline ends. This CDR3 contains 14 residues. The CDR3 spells CASSPAGNTGELFF. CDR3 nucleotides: TGTGCCAGCAGCCCCGCAGGGAACACCGGGGAGCTGTTTTTT. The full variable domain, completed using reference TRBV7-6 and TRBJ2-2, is GAGVSQSPRYKVTKRGQDVALRCDPISGHVSLYWYRQALGQGPEFLTYFNYEAQQDKSGLPNDRFSAERPEGSISTLTIQRTEQRDSAMYRCASSPAGNTGELFFGEGSRLTVL.

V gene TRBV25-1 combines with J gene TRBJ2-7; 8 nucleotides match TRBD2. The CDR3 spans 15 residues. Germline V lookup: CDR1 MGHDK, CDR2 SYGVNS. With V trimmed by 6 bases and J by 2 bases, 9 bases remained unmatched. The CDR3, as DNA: TGTGCCAGCAGCTCCGGGACTAGGTATCCCTACGAGCAGTACTTC. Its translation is CASSSGTRYPYEQYF.

The CDR3 DNA reads TGCGCCAGCAGGGGACAGGGAAGGGAAAAACTGTTTTTT. The encoded protein is CASRGQGREKLFF. V usage is TRBV10-2 and J usage is TRBJ1-4, with 9 nucleotides matching TRBD1. The J segment lost 8 bases and the V segment lost 6 bases, leaving 4 bases of the junction unmatched. CDR1 is WSHSY, CDR2 SAAADI, per germline. The CDR3 covers 13 residues.

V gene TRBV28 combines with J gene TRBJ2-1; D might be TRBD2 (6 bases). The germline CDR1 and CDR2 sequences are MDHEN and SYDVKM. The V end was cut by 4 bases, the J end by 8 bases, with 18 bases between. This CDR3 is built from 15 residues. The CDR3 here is CASSSPGLQRHEQFF. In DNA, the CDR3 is TGTGCCAGCAGTTCTCCGGGACTGCAGCGGCATGAGCAGTTCTTC.

The CDR3 DNA follows: TGCGCCAGCAGCCACGCCGGGACAGCGCTCCTGAACACTGAAGCTTTCTTT. It encodes CASSHAGTALLNTEAFF. This rearrangement joins TRBV4-1 to TRBJ1-1, with 7 bases identical to TRBD1. With 3 bases clipped from V and 0 bases from J, the junction kept 10 bases outside the gene matches. CDR1 and CDR2 (germline): MGHRA, YSYEKL. The CDR3 consists of 17 residues.

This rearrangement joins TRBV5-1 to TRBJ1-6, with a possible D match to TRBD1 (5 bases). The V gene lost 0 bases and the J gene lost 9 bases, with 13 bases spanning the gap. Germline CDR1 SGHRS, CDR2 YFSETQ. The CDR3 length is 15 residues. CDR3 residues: CASSLGSRVGSPLHF. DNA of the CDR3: TGCGCCAGCAGCTTGGGATCCAGGGTGGGTTCACCCCTCCACTTT.

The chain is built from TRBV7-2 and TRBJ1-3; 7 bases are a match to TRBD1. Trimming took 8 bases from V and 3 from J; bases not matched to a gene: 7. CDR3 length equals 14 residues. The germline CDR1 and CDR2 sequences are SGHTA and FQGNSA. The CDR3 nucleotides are TGTGCCAGCCGACAGGGTTTCGGTGGAAACACCATATATTTT. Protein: CASRQGFGGNTIYF. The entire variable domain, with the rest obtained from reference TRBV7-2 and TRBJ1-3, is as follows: GAGVSQSPSNKVTEKGKDVELRCDPISGHTALYWYRQSLGQGLEFLIYFQGNSAPDKSGLPSDRFSAERTGGSVSTLTIQRTQQEDSAVYLCASRQGFGGNTIYFGEGSWLTVV.

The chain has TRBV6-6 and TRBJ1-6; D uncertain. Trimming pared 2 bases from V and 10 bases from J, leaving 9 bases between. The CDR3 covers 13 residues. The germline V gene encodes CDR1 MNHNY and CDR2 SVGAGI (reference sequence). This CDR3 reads CASSYSQASPLHF. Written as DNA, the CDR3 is TGTGCCAGCAGTTACAGCCAGGCCTCACCCCTCCACTTT.

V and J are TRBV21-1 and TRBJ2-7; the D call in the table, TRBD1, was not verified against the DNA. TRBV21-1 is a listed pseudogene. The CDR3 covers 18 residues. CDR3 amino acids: CASIFRTGVEGGPHEQYF. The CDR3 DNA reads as TGTGCCAGCATTTTTCGGACAGGGGTTGAGGGAGGGCCCCACGAGCAGTACTTC.

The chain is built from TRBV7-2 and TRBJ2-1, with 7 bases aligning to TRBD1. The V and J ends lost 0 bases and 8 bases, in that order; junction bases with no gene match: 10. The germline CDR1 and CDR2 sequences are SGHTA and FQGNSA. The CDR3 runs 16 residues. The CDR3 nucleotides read TGTGCCAGCAGCTTAGCGACTCAGACAGGGTGGGATGAGCAGTTCTTC. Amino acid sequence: CASSLATQTGWDEQFF.

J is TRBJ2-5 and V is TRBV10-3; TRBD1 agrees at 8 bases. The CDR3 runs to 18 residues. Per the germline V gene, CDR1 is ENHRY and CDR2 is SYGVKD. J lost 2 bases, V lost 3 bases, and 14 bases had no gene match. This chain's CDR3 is CAISDPPGQGGGQETQYF. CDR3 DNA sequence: TGTGCCATCAGTGACCCTCCTGGACAGGGTGGGGGGCAAGAGACCCAGTACTTC.